These 2 T cell receptor beta chains came from one sample sequenced in a study of blood T cell repertoires in COVID-19. Assay: immunoSEQ multiplex PCR; the TCRdb copy retains only in-frame clones and omits some. The sample carries about 22,000 clones, roughly 75% recorded once. Input material: peripheral blood. The source is a man in his fifties or sixties with active COVID-19.

J is TRBJ1-2 and V is TRBV3-1 (or the pseudogene TRBV3-2); the match to TRBD1 covers 11 bases. This CDR3 has 16 residues. Looked up from germline, CDR1 is LGHDT and CDR2 is YNNKEL (reference sequence). Germline trimming cut 5 bases from V and 4 bases from J; bases unmatched to any gene: 9. The CDR3 region has the DNA TGTGCCAGCAGCTCCGGACAGGGGGCGCATATCTATGGCTACACCTTC. This encodes CASSSGQGAHIYGYTF.

V is TRBV2 and J is TRBJ2-5, with 14 bases that match TRBD2. Looked up from germline, CDR1 is SNHLY and CDR2 is FYNNEI. V lost 7 bases, J lost 1 base, and 8 bases stayed unmatched. The CDR3 consists of 17 residues. The CDR3 region has the DNA TGTGCCAGCACCCTACCGGGACTAGCGGGGGTCCAAGAGACCCAGTACTTC. Residues: CASTLPGLAGVQETQYF.